This passage covers 2 T cell receptor beta chains from one sample sequenced in a study of T cell responses to AZD1222 COVID-19 vaccine. The assay was immunoSEQ multiplex PCR, and TCRdb's table has in-frame clones only and misses some. The data contain 150,000 or so clones, less than 90% of them singletons. This material consisted of peripheral blood, taken after recovery from COVID-19. The receptors stem from an adult who had recovered from COVID-19.

In DNA, the CDR3 is TGTGCCAGCAGCTTTCCCGACAGGAAGACCCAGTACTTC. Translating it yields CASSFPDRKTQYF. J is TRBJ2-5 and V is TRBV7-2; D perhaps matches TRBD1 (6 bases). The CDR3 contains 13 residues. Germline CDR1 SGHTA, CDR2 FQGNSA. Trimming removed 3 bases from V and 6 bases from J, with 11 bases in between.

V is TRBV28 and J is TRBJ1-4; D call uncertain. The ends were cut back, 2 bases at V and 4 bases at J, with 8 bases in the middle. The germline CDR1 and CDR2 sequences are MDHEN and SYDVKM. This CDR3 comprises 14 residues. The CDR3 coding sequence is TGTGCCAGCAGTTTACTCGGATTTAATGAAAAACTGTTTTTT. This sequence encodes CASSLLGFNEKLFF.